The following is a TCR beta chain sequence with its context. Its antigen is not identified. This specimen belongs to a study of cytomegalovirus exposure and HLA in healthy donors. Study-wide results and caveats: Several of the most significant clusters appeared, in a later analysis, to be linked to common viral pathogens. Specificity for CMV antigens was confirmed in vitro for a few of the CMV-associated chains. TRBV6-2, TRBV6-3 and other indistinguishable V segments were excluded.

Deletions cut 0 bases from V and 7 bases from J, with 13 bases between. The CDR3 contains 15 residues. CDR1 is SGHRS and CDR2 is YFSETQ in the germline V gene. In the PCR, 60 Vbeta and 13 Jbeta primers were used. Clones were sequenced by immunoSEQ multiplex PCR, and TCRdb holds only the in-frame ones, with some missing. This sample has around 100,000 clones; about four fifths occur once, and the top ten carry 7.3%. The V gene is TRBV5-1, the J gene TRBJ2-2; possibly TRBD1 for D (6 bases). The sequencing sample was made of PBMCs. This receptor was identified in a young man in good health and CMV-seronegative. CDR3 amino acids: CASSLATGIGGELFF. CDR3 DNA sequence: TGCGCCAGCAGCTTGGCCACAGGGATAGGCGGGGAGCTGTTTTTT. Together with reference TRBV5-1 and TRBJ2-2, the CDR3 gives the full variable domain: KAGVTQTPRYLIKTRGQQVTLSCSPISGHRSVSWYQQTPGQGLQFLFEYFSETQRNKGNFPGRFSGRQFSNSRSEMNVSTLELGDSALYLCASSLATGIGGELFFGEGSRLTVL.